This entry is about one TCR beta chain. Antigen specificity is unknown. Sorted out of PBMCs were CD4+ T cells and CD8+ T cells. These data are taken from a study of CD8+ T cells in alopecia areata. The CDR3 spans 17 residues. The germline gives CDR1 SQVTM, CDR2 ANQGSEA. V shed 6 bases and J shed 1 base, with 21 bases lying between them. Extraction and reverse transcription of RNA yielded cDNA as the sequencing template. TCRdb's copy holds only in-frame clones and misses some; the assay was immunoSEQ multiplex PCR. The sample has approximately 150,000 clones, roughly 60% seen once. Points from the study as a whole: Lesional scalp, especially alopecia totalis/universalis, showed higher clonality than normal scalp. Possibly as an HLA-related effect, TCR sharing across patients appeared less clear than in mice.

This chain links TRBV29-1 with TRBJ2-2; D is possibly TRBD1 or TRBD2 (5 bases each). Sequencing was done on a sample of CD4+ T cells sorted from blood. The sequence was collected from a human donor in good health. CDR3 sequence reads: CSVRHDGGRKNTGELFF. For the CDR3, the DNA is TGCAGCGTCCGCCATGATGGGGGTCGGAAGAACACCGGGGAGCTGTTTTTT.